These 10 T cell receptor beta chains were all obtained from the same sample, sequenced in a study of metastatic and nonmetastatic thyroid tumors. Thyroid surgery had not been preceded by any treatment in any patient. TCRdb re-called clones from the PCR reads using MiXCR. The data show some 16,000 clones, approximately 27% seen once. Sequenced material: tumor tissue. The receptors come from a female donor with papillary thyroid cancer or a benign thyroid nodule (not recorded which). Some clones in this sample may be carry-over from other donors' samples.

The chain joins TRBV2 to TRBJ2-7; D remains ambiguous. The CDR3 covers 11 residues. V lost 4 bases, J lost 3 bases, and 4 bases lay in between. Germline CDR1 reads SNHLY; CDR2 reads FYNNEI. The CDR3 here is CASSVLYEQYF. CDR3 in DNA: TGTGCCAGCAGTGTACTCTACGAGCAGTACTTC.

This clone has a count of ten or more. The chain joins TRBV6-5 to TRBJ2-3, with 12 positions matching TRBD2. This CDR3 spans 17 amino acids. Trimming took 1 base from V and 5 from J; bases not matched to a gene: 7. Germline V gives CDR1 MNHEY, CDR2 SVGAGI. The CDR3 reads CASSYYLAGGRGDTQYF. In DNA form, the CDR3 reads TGTGCCAGCAGTTACTACCTAGCGGGGGGGCGAGGAGATACGCAGTATTTT.

This clone showed up just a few times. This sequence joins TRBV6-1 and TRBJ2-5, with D perhaps matching TRBD1 (6 bases). Germline values: CDR1 MNHNS, CDR2 SASEGT. The germline V and J ends were trimmed by 6 bases and 5 bases, with 13 bases remaining between them. This CDR3 comprises 13 residues. In nucleotides, the CDR3 is TGTGCCAGCAGATGGGGGCTCCCTGAGACCCAGTACTTC. Its protein product is CASRWGLPETQYF.

V gene TRBV20-1 combines with J gene TRBJ2-7, with a weak D call TRBD2 (5 bases). Per germline, CDR1 DFQATT and CDR2 SNEGSKA (reference sequence). The CDR3 has 13 residues. Trimming removed 3 bases at V and 5 bases at J, with 14 bases between. CDR3 DNA: TGCAGTGCTAGTGGACCCCTGGGAGACGAGCAGTACTTC. Protein product: CSASGPLGDEQYF.

This clone was recorded many times. This chain links TRBV12-3 or TRBV12-4 with TRBJ1-4; no definite D call. V was clipped by 2 bases and J by 4 bases, with 8 bases between them. The CDR3 is 14 residues long. The CDR3 coding sequence is TGTGCCAGCAGTTTATCAGCGTTTAATGAAAAACTGTTTTTT. Translated, it gives CASSLSAFNEKLFF.

At least ten counts were recorded for this clone. At one boundary the junction diverges from the germline segment, which might be a read error. The chain uses TRBV18 and TRBJ1-3; D gene unclear. CDR3 length: 16 residues. Germline V lookup: CDR1 KGHSH, CDR2 LQKENI. The CDR3 DNA reads as TGTACCAGCTCACCACCGGCCGGCGCCTCTGGAAACACCATATATTTT. Its protein product is CTSSPPAGASGNTIYF.

There are many counts of this clone. The rearrangement links TRBV4-3 to TRBJ2-3; 12 positions agree with TRBD2. The CDR3 spans 16 residues. The junction had 8 bases not matched to a gene; V was cut back by 5 bases and J by 5 bases. CDR1 is LGHNA and CDR2 is YSLEER in the germline V gene. CDR3 coding DNA: TGCGCCAGCAGCACTACTAGCGGGGGGCCCATAGATACGCAGTATTTT. It yields the protein CASSTTSGGPIDTQYF.

By share, this clone ranks as medium-sized. The chain joins TRBV24-1 to TRBJ2-2, with TRBD1 matching 7 bases. Germline V gives CDR1 KGHDR, CDR2 SFDVKD. V lost 11 bases and J lost 3; bases outside the gene matches: 8. The CDR3 runs 14 residues. The CDR3 region is CASSRDSYTGELFF. The DNA for the CDR3 is TGTGCCAGTTCCCGGGACAGCTACACCGGGGAGCTGTTTTTT.

The chain uses TRBV20-1 and TRBJ2-1; 11 nucleotides match TRBD1. CDR3 length: 20 amino acids. From germline, CDR1 is DFQATT and CDR2 SNEGSKA (reference sequence). J was trimmed by 3 bases and V by 1 base; bases with no gene match: 17. The CDR3 nucleotides read TGCAGTGCTAGAGGCATCGGACAGGGGGCGTTTGGGACTGGCTACAATGAGCAGTTCTTC. Translation gives CSARGIGQGAFGTGYNEQFF.

This clone showed up many times. The rearrangement links TRBV30 to TRBJ2-4; no clear D gene. Trimming pared 0 bases from V and 3 bases from J, leaving 9 bases between. This CDR3 contains 14 residues. Germline-derived CDR1 and CDR2 are GTSNPN and SVGIG (reference sequence). In DNA form, the CDR3 reads TGTGCCTGGAGTGTAGCTGGGAACAAAAACATTCAGTACTTC. Its translation is CAWSVAGNKNIQYF.